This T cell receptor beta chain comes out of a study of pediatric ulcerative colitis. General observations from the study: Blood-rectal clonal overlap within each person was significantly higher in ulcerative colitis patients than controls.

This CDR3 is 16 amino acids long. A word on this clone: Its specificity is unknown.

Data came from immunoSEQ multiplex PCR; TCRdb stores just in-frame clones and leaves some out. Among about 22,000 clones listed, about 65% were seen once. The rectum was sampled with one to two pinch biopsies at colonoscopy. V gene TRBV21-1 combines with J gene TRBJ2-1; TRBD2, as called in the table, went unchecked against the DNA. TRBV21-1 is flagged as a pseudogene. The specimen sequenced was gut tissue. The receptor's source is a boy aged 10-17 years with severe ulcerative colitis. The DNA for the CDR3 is TGTGCCAGCAGCCCCAAGGGACTAGGACTGTGGGTTGAGCAGTTCTTC. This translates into CASSPKGLGLWVEQFF.